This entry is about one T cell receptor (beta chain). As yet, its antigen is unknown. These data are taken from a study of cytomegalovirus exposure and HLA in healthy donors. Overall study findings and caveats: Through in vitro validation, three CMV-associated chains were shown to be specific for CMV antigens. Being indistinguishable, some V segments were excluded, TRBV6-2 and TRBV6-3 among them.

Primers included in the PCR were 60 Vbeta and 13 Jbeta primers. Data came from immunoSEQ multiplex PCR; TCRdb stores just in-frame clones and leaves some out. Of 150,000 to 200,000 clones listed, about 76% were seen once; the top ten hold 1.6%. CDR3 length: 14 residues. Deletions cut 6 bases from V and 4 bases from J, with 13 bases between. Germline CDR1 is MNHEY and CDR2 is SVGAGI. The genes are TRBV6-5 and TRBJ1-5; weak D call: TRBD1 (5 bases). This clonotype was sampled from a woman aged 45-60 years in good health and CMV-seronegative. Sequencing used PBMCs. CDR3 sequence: CASRGPTANQPQHF. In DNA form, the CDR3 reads TGTGCCAGCAGAGGGCCGACAGCGAATCAGCCCCAGCATTTT.